The 22 T cell receptor beta chains below come from one sample, sequenced in a study of blood T cells in healthy people across ages. It was with a sample-barcoded 5' primer and a J-beta primer mix that a second PCR of roughly 7 to 12 cycles was run. TCRdb passed the 5' RACE reads through MiXCR, listing each CDR3 protein once. Counted here are about 670,000 distinct CDR3 sequences, less than 45% occurring once; the ten biggest clones make up 30%. Sequencing input: blood. The source is a man of 80 years or more in good health.

There are a few counts of this clonotype. The chain is built from TRBV7-2 and TRBJ2-1; D perhaps matches TRBD2 (6 bases). The CDR3 loop spans 15 amino acids. Per germline, CDR1 SGHTA and CDR2 FQGNSA. V dropped 4 bases and J dropped 3 bases, with 13 bases sitting between them. The CDR3 reads CASSSGLDSYNEQFF. The DNA for the CDR3 is TGTGCCAGCAGCTCGGGACTCGATAGCTACAATGAGCAGTTCTTC.

This clonotype occurred many times. This chain joins TRBV5-1 and TRBJ2-7; no clear D. The ends were cut back, 0 bases at V and 5 bases at J, with 3 bases in the middle. Looked up from germline, CDR1 is SGHRS and CDR2 is YFSETQ. CDR3 length: 11 amino acids. In DNA, the CDR3 is TGCGCCAGCAGCTTGGTAGACGAGCAGTACTTC. Its translation is CASSLVDEQYF.

The chain uses TRBV27 and TRBJ2-5, with D possibly being TRBD1 or TRBD2 (5 bases each). CDR1 and CDR2 (germline): MNHEY, SMNVEV (reference sequence). Trimming cost V 2 bases and J 4 bases, with 11 bases left between them. The CDR3 extends over 14 amino acids. The CDR3 spells CASSLNGAAETQYF. CDR3 coding DNA: TGTGCCAGCAGTTTAAACGGGGCTGCAGAGACCCAGTACTTC.

V and J are TRBV18 and TRBJ2-7; no reliable D call. Germline-derived CDR1 and CDR2 are KGHSH and LQKENI. Trimming shortened V by 3 bases and J by 5 bases, and 8 bases separated the two germline ends. The length of the CDR3 is 12 residues. This chain's CDR3 is CASSPGFDEQYF. The CDR3 DNA reads TGTGCCAGCTCACCCGGCTTCGACGAGCAGTACTTC.

V is TRBV12-5 and J is TRBJ2-5; 15 nucleotides match TRBD2. The CDR3 is 15 residues long. The junction had 4 bases not matched to a gene; V was cut back by 5 bases and J by 6 bases. The germline V gene encodes CDR1 LGHNT and CDR2 FRNRAP. The CDR3 reads CASGPGTSGGKTQYF. CDR3 DNA sequence: TGTGCTAGTGGTCCAGGGACTAGCGGGGGGAAGACCCAGTACTTC.

The chain recombines TRBV6-2 or TRBV6-3 with TRBJ2-7, with 9 bases identical to TRBD2. The J call is doubtful: the DNA matches TRBJ2-5 better. The CDR3 covers 15 residues. CDR1 MNHEY and CDR2 SVGEGT come from the germline V gene. The CDR3 DNA sequence: TGTGCCAGCAGCGCTGGACGAGCGGGAGGCAAGACCCAGTACTTC. This sequence encodes CASSAGRAGGKTQYF.

The chain combines TRBV7-9 with TRBJ2-5; D remains unclear. Judging by the DNA end, TRBJ2-7 fits better; the J call may be wrong. Germline values: CDR1 SEHNR, CDR2 FQNEAQ (reference sequence). This CDR3 is built from 11 residues. CDR3 in amino acids: CASAIAHEQYF. CDR3 in DNA: TGTGCCAGCGCAATCGCCCACGAGCAGTACTTC.

This clonotype was observed a handful of times. The junction departs from germline at one end; a sequencing error may be responsible. The J gene is TRBJ2-3, the V gene TRBV6-1, with 7 nucleotides matching TRBD2. The CDR3 is 15 amino acids. Germline CDR1 is MNHNS and CDR2 is SASEGT. The CDR3: CASTSSGAGTDTQYF. The CDR3 nucleotides read TGTGCCAGCACCTCCAGCGGGGCCGGCACGGATACGCAGTATTTT.

The CDR3 DNA is TGTGCCAGCAGCTTAGGTTCAGGGGGTCCCTACAATGAGCAGTACTTC. Translating it yields CASSLGSGGPYNEQYF. The V and J genes are TRBV11-2 and TRBJ2-1; 7 bases map to TRBD1. The J call may be mistaken, given a closer DNA end match to TRBJ2-7. CDR1 and CDR2 from the germline V gene are SGHAT and FQNNGV. The CDR3 contains 16 residues.

This clonotype was observed a handful of times. V is TRBV7-2 and J is TRBJ1-2; 7 positions agree with TRBD1. Germline CDR1 reads SGHTA; CDR2 reads FQGNSA. V was pared by 5 bases and J by 8 bases, with 5 bases of the junction left unmatched. The CDR3 loop spans 12 amino acids. CDR3 sequence: CASSPTGTGYTF. The CDR3 bases are TGTGCCAGCAGCCCGACAGGGACCGGCTACACCTTC.

This clonotype appeared a few times. This chain links TRBV7-8 with TRBJ2-7, with D hard to call. Trimming cost V 2 bases and J 4 bases, with 6 bases left between them. The CDR3 contains 12 residues. CDR1 and CDR2 from the germline V gene are SGHVS and FQNEAQ. The CDR3: CASSLFAYEQYF. The CDR3 nucleotides are TGTGCCAGCAGCTTATTTGCATACGAGCAGTACTTC. The variable domain in full, with the rest retrieved from reference TRBV7-8 and TRBJ2-7, is GAGVSQSPRYKVAKRGQDVALRCDPISGHVSLFWYQQALGQGPEFLTYFQNEAQLDKSGLPSDRFFAERPEGSVSTLKIQRTQQEDSAVYLCASSLFAYEQYFGPGTRLTVT.

This clonotype occurred a few times. The chain carries TRBV20-1 and TRBJ2-4; tentative D call: TRBD1 (6 bases). The DNA end lines up better with TRBJ2-5; the J call may be wrong. This CDR3 is 15 amino acids long. Germline CDR1 DFQATT, CDR2 SNEGSKA (reference sequence). CDR3 bases: TGCAGTGCTAGAGGCCCTCAACAGGGATGGGAGACCCAGTACTTC. It translates to CSARGPQQGWETQYF.

This clonotype was counted only a few times. The genes are TRBV9 and TRBJ2-7; 10 bases fit TRBD2. The germline CDR1 and CDR2 sequences are SGDLS and YYNGEE. This CDR3 has 21 amino acids. J gave up 4 bases and V 4 bases, and 26 bases lay outside the gene matches. In DNA, the CDR3 is TGTGCCAGCAGCCCCCGGACAGTTCCGGGACTAGCGACTCAGCTTGGTTACGAGCAGTACTTC. Its protein is CASSPRTVPGLATQLGYEQYF.

This clonotype was seen only a few times. The rearrangement joins TRBV12-3 or TRBV12-4 to TRBJ1-2, with 7 bases fitting TRBD1. The CDR3 has 14 residues. V lost 5 bases, J lost 3 bases, and 6 bases stayed unmatched. CDR3 DNA sequence: TGTGCCAGCAGTGTAATAGGGACAGACTATGGCTACACCTTC. It codes for CASSVIGTDYGYTF.

In this sample, this clonotype turned up a few times. The V gene is TRBV5-1, the J gene TRBJ2-1; 9 bases fit TRBD2. Germline CDR1 reads SGHRS; CDR2 reads YFSETQ. Trimming cost V 4 bases and J 2 bases; bases outside gene matches: 7. CDR3 length equals 16 residues. The CDR3 spells CASSPETSGPYNEQFF. The CDR3, as DNA: TGCGCCAGCAGCCCGGAAACTAGCGGGCCCTACAATGAGCAGTTCTTC.

Ten or more counts support this clonotype. The rearrangement uses TRBV2 and TRBJ2-7; 7 bases align to TRBD1. The CDR3 has 15 residues. Losses at the gene ends were 6 bases for V and 6 bases for J; bases not matched to a gene: 14. From germline, CDR1 is SNHLY and CDR2 FYNNEI. CDR3 amino acids: CASSRVDRDRPEQYF. As DNA, the CDR3 is TGTGCCAGCAGCAGGGTCGACAGGGATCGTCCCGAGCAGTACTTC.

This chain connects TRBV12-3 or TRBV12-4 to TRBJ2-3, with D possibly called TRBD1 or TRBD2 (6 bases each). V lost 0 bases to trimming and J lost 4 bases, with 11 bases between them. CDR3 length equals 15 residues. The CDR3 is CASSLAARGADTQYF. CDR3 bases: TGTGCCAGCAGTTTAGCCGCGAGGGGGGCAGATACGCAGTATTTT.

The CDR3 DNA is TGTGCCAGCAGCCAAGACCTAGGGGCAGGCCTGACCACAGATACGCAGTATTTT. Protein sequence: CASSQDLGAGLTTDTQYF. This chain links TRBV14 with TRBJ2-3; weak D call: TRBD1 (5 bases). Germline V gene data show CDR1 as SGHDN and CDR2 as FVKESK. Trimming removed 0 bases from V and 2 bases from J, with 18 bases in between. CDR3 length: 18 amino acids.

The J gene is TRBJ2-7, the V gene TRBV6-6, with 7 bases identical to TRBD1. The V and J ends lost 7 bases and 1 base, in that order; junction bases with no gene match: 10. In germline, CDR1 is MNHNY, CDR2 SVGAGI (reference sequence). The CDR3 spans 15 residues. CDR3 bases: TGTGCCAGCATTTCTTCCGGGACAGCATCCTACGAGCAGTACTTC. Amino acids: CASISSGTASYEQYF.

V is TRBV4-2 and J is TRBJ2-2; D may be TRBD2 (7 bases). The length of the CDR3 is 17 residues. Trimming took off 7 bases at V and 6 bases at J, with 24 bases between the two ends. The germline V gene has CDR1 LGHNA and CDR2 YNFKEQ. The CDR3 DNA sequence: TGTGCCAGCACAGACTTTACAGGGACTATAAAATCCGGGGAGCTGTTTTTT. Protein product: CASTDFTGTIKSGELFF.

This clonotype was recorded a few times. This sequence joins TRBV10-3 and TRBJ1-2; TRBD1 aligns across 8 bases. Germline V lookup: CDR1 ENHRY, CDR2 SYGVKD. The CDR3 loop spans 14 amino acids. The trim removed 10 bases at V and 5 bases at J, leaving 12 bases unmatched. DNA for the CDR3: TGTGCCACCGGATCGGGACAGGACCCTTATGGCTACACCTTC. Translating it yields CATGSGQDPYGYTF.

The chain couples TRBV7-9 to TRBJ1-4; 11 bases align to TRBD1. V was clipped by 4 bases and J by 7 bases; unmatched bases: 2. This CDR3 contains 14 residues. Germline CDR1 and CDR2: SEHNR and FQNEAQ (reference sequence). The CDR3 loop reads CASSSGTGGEKLFF. In DNA form, the CDR3 reads TGTGCCAGCAGCTCGGGGACAGGGGGTGAAAAACTGTTTTTT.